This record looks at one TCR beta chain sequence and its context. Its specificity is unknown. This record belongs to a study of T cell responses to AZD1222 COVID-19 vaccine. At the level of the study: Pooled in the analysis were second doses at about 4 or about 12 weeks. Study conclusions and caveats: The study found Spike-specific TCR breadth and depth rose after two AZD1222 doses. Clonal diversity was possibly underestimated; the donors were predominantly white British and more often female. Regions left unmutated in variants are reportedly the target of nearly half of spike-specific TCRs.

Method: immunoSEQ multiplex PCR; TCRdb's copy keeps in-frame clones and lacks some. The sample yields around 140,000 clones, more than 90% seen once. This CDR3 is built from 17 residues. V shed 8 bases, J shed 1 base, and the junction held 16 bases outside the gene matches. Germline CDR1 and CDR2: MNHNS and SASEGT. The TCR comes from an adult in good health. This chain uses TRBV6-1 with TRBJ1-2; TRBD1 agrees at 7 bases. The sequencing here drew on peripheral blood, taken on day 0 of AZD1222 vaccination. In DNA, the CDR3 is TGTGCCAGCCGTAAAGGGACAGTCCTTGGGGATAACTATGGCTACACCTTC. Translated: CASRKGTVLGDNYGYTF.